This T cell receptor beta chain was sequenced in a study of blood T cells in healthy people across ages. Combining a sample-barcoded 5' primer with a J-beta primer mix, a second PCR ran for roughly 6 to 11 cycles. TCRdb reprocessed the 5' RACE reads with MiXCR, giving one entry per CDR3 protein. Of hundreds of thousands of distinct CDR3 sequences detected, roughly a quarter appear once; the ten largest clones hold under 4.5%. Germline V gene lookup returns CDR1 LGHDT and CDR2 YNNKEL (reference sequence). This CDR3 contains 16 residues. V gave up 1 base and J gave up 2 bases, with 15 bases separating them. In its sample, this clonotype was seen a few times. These same data were also listed under a study on T cells of mothers and their children. This second study says: Each mother yielded more than 8 million TCR beta CDR3 reads. Each child yielded some 3 million reads.

The rearrangement joins TRBV3-1 to TRBJ2-7, with D tentatively TRBD1 (6 bases). This clonotype was sampled from a boy aged 2 to 10 in good health. The source material was blood. The CDR3 is CASSQGRFAGAYEQYF. As DNA, the CDR3 is TGTGCCAGCAGCCAAGGACGGTTCGCAGGGGCCTACGAGCAGTACTTC.